Listed below are T cell receptor beta chains from one sample, sequenced in a study of cytotoxic CD8 clonotypes in ibrutinib-treated CLL. Only in-frame clones appear in the TCRdb table, and some are missing; sequencing was by immunoSEQ multiplex PCR. The data contain 130,000 or so clones, 80% to 90% of them singletons. Material: PBMCs, obtained after 24 months of ibrutinib treatment. Receptors originate from a human donor with chronic lymphocytic leukemia. CDR3s include the opening cysteine and the closing phenylalanine or tryptophan. The D gene is left open where the match is weak. Size is omitted from some rows. Given values are once, few, many or a class for expanded clones.

j_call clone_size d_call v_call cdr3_nt cdr3_aa
TRBJ2-1 . . TRBV29-1 TGCAGCGTTGAAGACGCTGGTTTCACCAATGAGCAGTTCTTC CSVEDAGFTNEQFF
TRBJ2-3 . . TRBV15 TGTGCCACCAGCGGGGAGATCAGGTCCATTAGCACAGATACGCAGTATTTT CATSGEIRSISTDTQYF
TRBJ1-2 once . TRBV7-8 TGTGCCAGCAGCCCAGTTGAGGGGTATGGCTACACCTTC CASSPVEGYGYTF
TRBJ2-1 . . TRBV5-4 TGTGCCAGCAGCGATGCGGCACGGGGCCGGGGCTCCTACAATGAGCAGTTCTTC CASSDAARGRGSYNEQFF
TRBJ2-1 . . TRBV7-6 TGTGCCAGCAGCTCACCGGGGGAAGGATTGGATGAGCAGTTCTTC CASSSPGEGLDEQFF
TRBJ1-5 . . TRBV12-2 TGTGCAAGTCGCGATGGCCGCGGTGGACAGGGTATCAATCAGCCCCAGCATTTT CASRDGRGGQGINQPQHF
TRBJ2-7 . TRBD2 TRBV4-2 TGTGCCAGCAGCCAAGAGCCTAGCGGGATCCACGAGCAGTACTTC CASSQEPSGIHEQYF
TRBJ2-2 once . TRBV5-4 TGTGCCAGCTTCGGAGGGGCTAGCGTATCGAACACCGGGGAGCTGTTTTTT CASFGGASVSNTGELFF
TRBJ1-2 . TRBD1 TRBV2 TGTGCCAGCAGTTCCCAGGGGGCTGGCAACTATGGCTACACCTTC CASSSQGAGNYGYTF
TRBJ2-2 . TRBD2 TRBV2 TGTGCCAGCACGCGGGCTAGCGGGAGGGTCGTGACCGGGGAGCTGTTTTTT CASTRASGRVVTGELFF
TRBJ1-2 . TRBD1 TRBV19 TGTGCCAGTAGGGTGGACAGGGCGGGCTACACCTTC CASRVDRAGYTF
TRBJ2-5 . . TRBV7-9 TGTGCCAGCAGCTCTAGACCCGAATCGACCCAGTACTTC CASSSRPESTQYF
TRBJ1-3 . . TRBV30 TGTGCCTGGAGAAGGGGTTCTGGAAACACCATATATTTT CAWRRGSGNTIYF
TRBJ1-1 . . TRBV7-2 TGTGCCAGCAGCTTAGGGCCGACGGGACGGGGGAACACTGAAGCTTTCTTT CASSLGPTGRGNTEAFF
TRBJ2-3 . TRBD1 TRBV7-9 TGTGCCAGCAGCTCCCGCCCAGGGGGCCCCGGAGATACGCAGTATTTT CASSSRPGGPGDTQYF
TRBJ1-1 . . TRBV28 TGTGTTAGCCATGCGCACTTCACTGAAGCTTTCTTT CVSHAHFTEAFF
TRBJ1-3 . . TRBV18 TGTGCCAGCTCACCCCAGGGACCCTCTGGAAACACCATATATTTT CASSPQGPSGNTIYF
TRBJ2-7 once TRBD1 TRBV25-1 TGTGCCAGCAGTGAAGAGGAGGGGGGACAGGGAAGCCACGAGCAGTACTTC CASSEEEGGQGSHEQYF
TRBJ1-1 . . TRBV18 TGTGCCAGCTCGCCCACAGGAGTCACTGAAGCTTTCTTT CASSPTGVTEAFF
TRBJ1-2 . . TRBV5-5 TGTGCCAGCAGCTTGGACAGCGTGGGCTATGGCTACACCTTC CASSLDSVGYGYTF
TRBJ2-7 . . TRBV7-2 TGTGCCAGCAGGAAAGGCGGGGCTTCAGGTTGGGACGAGCAGTACTTC CASRKGGASGWDEQYF
TRBJ1-3 . . TRBV5-8 TGTGCCAGCAGCTTGATGATCTTGGTGAGCTCTGGAAACACCATATATTTT CASSLMILVSSGNTIYF
TRBJ1-4 . . TRBV7-9 TGTGCCAGCAGTTCGGTCGCCACTAATGAAAAACTGTTTTTT CASSSVATNEKLFF
TRBJ1-2 . TRBD1 TRBV18 TGTGCCAGCTCACTGATCCCCAGGGGGAACTATGGCTACACCTTC CASSLIPRGNYGYTF
TRBJ1-1 . TRBD1 TRBV28 TGTGCCAGCAGTTTGGGGACGACAGGGAGGACTGAAGCTTTCTTT CASSLGTTGRTEAFF
TRBJ2-7 . . TRBV12-1 TGTGCCAGCAGCTTTGCCGGGACTAGCGGGAGGAGCTCCTACGAGCAGTACTTC CASSFAGTSGRSSYEQYF
TRBJ2-5 . . TRBV7-9 TGTGCCAGCAGCTTAGGGGTAAAGGGAGAGACCCAGTACTTC CASSLGVKGETQYF
TRBJ1-5 few . TRBV28 TGTGCCAGCAGTTGGCGGGGGGCCCTGGGCAATCAGCCCCAGCATTTT CASSWRGALGNQPQHF
TRBJ2-6 . TRBD1 TRBV7-2 TGTGCCAGCACTCTAGGGGACAGTGCCATGTGGTCTGGGGCCAACGTCCTGACTTTC CASTLGDSAMWSGANVLTF
TRBJ1-1 . . TRBV19 TGTGCCAGCCTCTACCAAGCGAACACTGAAGCTTTCTTT CASLYQANTEAFF
TRBJ1-2 . TRBD1 TRBV5-4 TGTGCCAGCAGCGTTAGACAGGGGGCGAACTATGGCTACACCTTC CASSVRQGANYGYTF
TRBJ1-2 . TRBD1 TRBV7-9 TGTGCCAGCAGCCCGGGACAGGGGAATGGCTACACCTTC CASSPGQGNGYTF
TRBJ1-2 . . TRBV28 TGTGCCAGCAGTTTGGAGCAGGGGTACTATGGCTACACCTTC CASSLEQGYYGYTF
TRBJ2-2 . TRBD1 TRBV27 TGTGCCAGCACCGGGGCAGGGGGCCCTCGACCCGGGGAGCTGTTTTTT CASTGAGGPRPGELFF
TRBJ2-3 . TRBD1 TRBV15 TGTGCCACCAGTACAGGGGTCACAGATACGCAGTATTTT CATSTGVTDTQYF
TRBJ1-1 . TRBD1 TRBV19 TGTGCCAGTAGTATATGGACAGGGGGCATTTCAAACACTGAAGCTTTCTTT CASSIWTGGISNTEAFF
TRBJ1-5 . TRBD1 TRBV2 TGTGCCAGCAGTCCCGACAGGGCACGCAATCAGCCCCAGCATTTT CASSPDRARNQPQHF
TRBJ2-7 . TRBD1 TRBV18 TGTGCCAGCTCACCGGACAGGTCTGTCCACGAGCAGTACTTC CASSPDRSVHEQYF
TRBJ2-7 once . TRBV4-2 TGTGCCAGCAGCCCAACCAGGGAAACAAATTCCTACGAGCAGTACTTC CASSPTRETNSYEQYF
TRBJ2-5 . . TRBV28 TGTGCCAGCAGTTGGTACGAGACCCAGTACTTC CASSWYETQYF
TRBJ1-2 . . TRBV6-1 TGTGCCAGCAGTGGGCGAACAGGGCCCGGGGGCTACACCTTC CASSGRTGPGGYTF
TRBJ1-3 . . TRBV6-5 TGTGCCAGCAGTTACTCGTATGGAAACACCATATATTTT CASSYSYGNTIYF
TRBJ2-5 . . TRBV18 TGTGCCAGCTCACCTAAAGCAGGGGAGGGGACCCAGTACTTC CASSPKAGEGTQYF
TRBJ2-2 . . TRBV9 TGTGCCAGCAGCGTTTCAGGGGATTCCGGGGAGCTGTTTTTT CASSVSGDSGELFF
TRBJ2-3 once TRBD2 TRBV7-2 TGTGCCAGCAGCTTAGTTTGGCGGGGGGGCCGTAGCATAGATACGCAGTATTTT CASSLVWRGGRSIDTQYF
TRBJ1-2 . . TRBV9 TGTGCCAGCAGCCCCGCGAAGTGGGGACAACGCGGCTACACCTTC CASSPAKWGQRGYTF
TRBJ1-4 . . TRBV18 TGTGCCAGCTCACCACCTGGCAATAATGAAAAACTGTTTTTT CASSPPGNNEKLFF
TRBJ2-2 . TRBD2 TRBV5-4 TGTGCCAGCAGCTTGGGTAGCGGGGCGACCACCCGGGAGCTGTTTTTT CASSLGSGATTRELFF
TRBJ1-2 . TRBD1 TRBV5-4 TGTGCCAGCAGCCGACAGGGGGGGGATGGCTACACCTTC CASSRQGGDGYTF
TRBJ2-1 . . TRBV10-3 TGTGCCATCAGTGAGTCAGTCCTAGCCAATGAGCAGTTCTTC CAISESVLANEQFF
TRBJ1-5 . . TRBV4-2 TGTGCCAGCAGCCAAGATGTGCGCCAGGGGCGTGAGCAGCCCCAGCATTTT CASSQDVRQGREQPQHF
TRBJ2-7 . . TRBV5-1 TGCGCCAGCAGCGCTACCTACGAGCAGTACTTC CASSATYEQYF
TRBJ2-3 . . TRBV5-6 TGTGCCAGCAGCTTGGACAGGAATCCTAGCACAGATACGCAGTATTTT CASSLDRNPSTDTQYF